The rows below give T cell receptor beta chains drawn from one sample of a study of blood T cell repertoires in COVID-19. The table came from immunoSEQ multiplex PCR; TCRdb's copy has only in-frame clones and leaves some out. The data contain hundreds of thousands of clones, 88% of them singletons. Sequenced material: PBMCs or T cells enriched from blood (not recorded which). These receptors originate from a woman aged 55-75 years who had recovered from COVID-19. Each CDR3 is given with its conserved first and last residue. A D gene is named only where the DNA matches it firmly. Expanded clones are given a class, and other clones once, few, many or no size at all.

d_call: .
clone_size: .
v_call: TRBV19
j_call: TRBJ1-2
cdr3_nt: TGTGCCAGTACCTCGGGTGGGTATGGCTACACCTTC
cdr3_aa: CASTSGGYGYTF

d_call: .
clone_size: .
v_call: TRBV4-1
j_call: TRBJ1-4
cdr3_nt: TGCGCCAGCAGCCAAGATCGCGGCAGGGATAATGAAAAACTGTTTTTT
cdr3_aa: CASSQDRGRDNEKLFF

d_call: TRBD1
clone_size: .
v_call: TRBV25-1
j_call: TRBJ1-2
cdr3_nt: TGTGCCAGCAGCAGGGGGTTCAAAAACTATGGCTACACCTTC
cdr3_aa: CASSRGFKNYGYTF

d_call: TRBD2
clone_size: few
v_call: TRBV5-1
j_call: TRBJ2-2
cdr3_nt: TGCGCCAGCAGTCTTAGCGGGGAAAACACCGGGGAGCTGTTTTTT
cdr3_aa: CASSLSGENTGELFF

d_call: .
clone_size: once
v_call: TRBV27
j_call: TRBJ1-5
cdr3_nt: TGTGCCAGCAGTTTATATCCCGGTCAGCCCCAGCATTTT
cdr3_aa: CASSLYPGQPQHF

d_call: TRBD1
clone_size: few
v_call: TRBV28
j_call: TRBJ1-6
cdr3_nt: TGTGCCAGCACCGAGACAGGGAACTATAATTCACCCCTCCACTTT
cdr3_aa: CASTETGNYNSPLHF

d_call: .
clone_size: .
v_call: TRBV5-1
j_call: TRBJ1-2
cdr3_nt: TGCGCCAGCAGCCGGACCCAGGGGCAAAGCTATGGCTACACCTTC
cdr3_aa: CASSRTQGQSYGYTF

d_call: .
clone_size: .
v_call: TRBV27
j_call: TRBJ2-5
cdr3_nt: TGTGCCAGCAGTTTATCGTCACTCGGGGAGACCCAGTACTTC
cdr3_aa: CASSLSSLGETQYF

d_call: .
clone_size: .
v_call: TRBV7-2
j_call: TRBJ1-4
cdr3_nt: TGTGCCAGCAGCTTAGACAGGACCATTCGTGGTGAAAAACTGTTTTTT
cdr3_aa: CASSLDRTIRGEKLFF

d_call: .
clone_size: .
v_call: TRBV2
j_call: TRBJ1-5
cdr3_nt: TGTGCCAGCAGTGAGGGGGCCAATCAGCCCCAGCATTTT
cdr3_aa: CASSEGANQPQHF

d_call: .
clone_size: .
v_call: TRBV4-1
j_call: TRBJ1-4
cdr3_nt: TGCGCCAGCAGCGCCGGGAGACCTAATGAAAAACTGTTTTTT
cdr3_aa: CASSAGRPNEKLFF

d_call: .
clone_size: .
v_call: TRBV5-1
j_call: TRBJ1-4
cdr3_nt: TGCGCCAGCAGCTTGGGAGTTGCAACTAATGAAAAACTGTTTTTT
cdr3_aa: CASSLGVATNEKLFF

d_call: .
clone_size: .
v_call: TRBV29-1
j_call: TRBJ1-5
cdr3_nt: TGCAGCGTTGGAGGGGGACGCAATCAGCCCCAGCATTTT
cdr3_aa: CSVGGGRNQPQHF

d_call: .
clone_size: .
v_call: TRBV5-4
j_call: TRBJ2-6
cdr3_nt: TGTGCCAGCAGCTTGGAAGCCCGGGGACACCTCTCTGGGGCCAACGTCCTGACTTTC
cdr3_aa: CASSLEARGHLSGANVLTF

d_call: TRBD1
clone_size: .
v_call: TRBV24-1
j_call: TRBJ2-7
cdr3_nt: TGTGCCACCAGTGACGCGGGACAGGGAATGGGTGAGCAGTACTTC
cdr3_aa: CATSDAGQGMGEQYF

d_call: TRBD1
clone_size: .
v_call: TRBV2
j_call: TRBJ1-3
cdr3_nt: TGTGCCAGCAGCGCAGACAGGGTCTCTGGAAACACCATATATTTT
cdr3_aa: CASSADRVSGNTIYF